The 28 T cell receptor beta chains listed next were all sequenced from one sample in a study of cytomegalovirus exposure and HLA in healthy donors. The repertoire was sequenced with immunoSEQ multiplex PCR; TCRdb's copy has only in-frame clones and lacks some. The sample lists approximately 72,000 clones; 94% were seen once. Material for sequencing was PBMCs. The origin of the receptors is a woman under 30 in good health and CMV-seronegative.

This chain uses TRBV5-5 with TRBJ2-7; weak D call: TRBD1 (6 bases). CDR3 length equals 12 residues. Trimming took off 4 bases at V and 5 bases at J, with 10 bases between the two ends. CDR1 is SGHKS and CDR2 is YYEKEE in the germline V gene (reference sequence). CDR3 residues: CASSPYRDEQYF. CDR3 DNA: TGTGCCAGCAGCCCCTACAGGGACGAGCAGTACTTC.

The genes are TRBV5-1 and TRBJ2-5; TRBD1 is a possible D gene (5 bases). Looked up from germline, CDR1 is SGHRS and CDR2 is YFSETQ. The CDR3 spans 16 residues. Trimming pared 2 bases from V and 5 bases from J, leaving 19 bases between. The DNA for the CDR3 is TGCGCCAGCAGCTTTAGCTTTAACCAGGGCGCCGAGACCCAGTACTTC. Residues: CASSFSFNQGAETQYF.

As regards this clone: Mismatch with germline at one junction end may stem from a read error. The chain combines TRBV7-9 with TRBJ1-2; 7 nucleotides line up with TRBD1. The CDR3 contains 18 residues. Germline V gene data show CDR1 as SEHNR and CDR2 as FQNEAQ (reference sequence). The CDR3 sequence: CASSFNSGTANPLGGYTF. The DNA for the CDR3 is TGTGCCAGCAGCTTCAACTCCGGGACAGCTAATCCGCTCGGAGGCTACACTTTC.

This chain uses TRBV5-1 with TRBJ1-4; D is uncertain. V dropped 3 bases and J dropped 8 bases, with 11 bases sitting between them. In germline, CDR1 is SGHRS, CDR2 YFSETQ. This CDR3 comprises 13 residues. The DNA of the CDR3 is TGCGCCAGCAGCTCGCAAGGAGGGGAAAAACTGTTTTTT. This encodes CASSSQGGEKLFF.

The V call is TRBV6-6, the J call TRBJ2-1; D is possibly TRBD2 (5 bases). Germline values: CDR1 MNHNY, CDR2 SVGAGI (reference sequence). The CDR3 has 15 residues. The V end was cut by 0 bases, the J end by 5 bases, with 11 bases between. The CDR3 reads CASSYSVAGHNEQFF. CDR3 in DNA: TGTGCCAGCAGTTACTCGGTCGCGGGCCACAATGAGCAGTTCTTC.

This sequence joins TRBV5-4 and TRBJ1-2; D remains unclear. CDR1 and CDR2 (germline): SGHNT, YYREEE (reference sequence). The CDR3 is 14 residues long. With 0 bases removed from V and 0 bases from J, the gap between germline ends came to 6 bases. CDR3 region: CASSLGAANYGYTF. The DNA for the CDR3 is TGTGCCAGCAGCTTGGGGGCAGCTAACTATGGCTACACCTTC.

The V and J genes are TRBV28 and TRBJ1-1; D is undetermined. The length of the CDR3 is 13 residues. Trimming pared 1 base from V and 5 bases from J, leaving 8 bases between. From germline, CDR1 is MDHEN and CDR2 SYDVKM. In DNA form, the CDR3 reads TGTGCCAGCAGTTTATTACCGGGGACTGAAGCTTTCTTT. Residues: CASSLLPGTEAFF.

The CDR3 DNA reads TGTGCCAGCAGCCCTCTGGGCGTTTCCTACGAGCAGTACTTC. This codes for CASSPLGVSYEQYF. The chain links TRBV9 to TRBJ2-7, with D unresolved. The CDR3 totals 14 residues. The germline V and J ends were trimmed by 4 bases and 1 base, with 12 bases remaining between them. From germline, CDR1 is SGDLS and CDR2 YYNGEE.

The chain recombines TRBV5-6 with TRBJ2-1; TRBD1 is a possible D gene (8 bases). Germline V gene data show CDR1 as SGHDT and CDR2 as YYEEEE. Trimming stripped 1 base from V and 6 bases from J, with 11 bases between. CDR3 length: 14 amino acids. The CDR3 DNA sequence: TGTGCCAGCAGCTTGACAGGGGGGGTCAATGAGCAGTTCTTC. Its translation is CASSLTGGVNEQFF.

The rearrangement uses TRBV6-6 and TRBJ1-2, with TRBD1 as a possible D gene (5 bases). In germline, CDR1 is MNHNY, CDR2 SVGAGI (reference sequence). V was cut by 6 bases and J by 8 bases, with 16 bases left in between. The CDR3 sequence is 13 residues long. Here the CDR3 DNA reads TGTGCCAGCAGCGCGGACACCCGGGAGGGCTACACCTTC. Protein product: CASSADTREGYTF.

CDR3 region: CASTGTSQRKETQYF. The CDR3 DNA sequence: TGTGCCAGCACCGGAACTAGCCAGCGGAAAGAGACCCAGTACTTC. The chain combines TRBV25-1 with TRBJ2-5, with D maybe TRBD2 (6 bases). This CDR3 region has 15 residues. The ends were cut back, 7 bases at V and 3 bases at J, with 18 bases in the middle. CDR1 MGHDK and CDR2 SYGVNS come from the germline V gene.

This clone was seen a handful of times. CDR3: CAWSVSYSPLHF. The DNA for the CDR3 is TGTGCCTGGAGTGTTTCCTATTCACCCCTCCACTTT. V gene TRBV30 combines with J gene TRBJ1-6; no clear D. V lost 0 bases and J lost 8, with 5 bases in between. Germline V gene data show CDR1 as GTSNPN and CDR2 as SVGIG (reference sequence). The CDR3 covers 12 residues.

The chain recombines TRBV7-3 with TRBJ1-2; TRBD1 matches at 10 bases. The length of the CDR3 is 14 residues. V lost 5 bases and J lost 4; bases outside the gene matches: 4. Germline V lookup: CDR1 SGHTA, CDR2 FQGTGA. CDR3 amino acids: CASSPGQGTYGYTF. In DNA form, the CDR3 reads TGTGCCAGCAGCCCGGGACAGGGGACCTATGGCTACACCTTC. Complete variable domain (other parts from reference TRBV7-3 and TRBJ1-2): GAGVSQTPSNKVTEKGKYVELRCDPISGHTALYWYRQSLGQGPEFLIYFQGTGAADDSGLPNDRFFAVRPEGSVSTLKIQRTERGDSAVYLCASSPGQGTYGYTFGSGTRLTVV.

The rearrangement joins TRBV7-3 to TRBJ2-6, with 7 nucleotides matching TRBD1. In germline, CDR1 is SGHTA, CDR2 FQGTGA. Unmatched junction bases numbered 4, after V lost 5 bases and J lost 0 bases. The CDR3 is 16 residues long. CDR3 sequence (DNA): TGTGCCAGCAGCCTAGCAGGGGGCTCTGGGGCCAACGTCCTGACTTTC. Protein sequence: CASSLAGGSGANVLTF. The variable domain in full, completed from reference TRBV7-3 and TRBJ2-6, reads GAGVSQTPSNKVTEKGKYVELRCDPISGHTALYWYRQSLGQGPEFLIYFQGTGAADDSGLPNDRFFAVRPEGSVSTLKIQRTERGDSAVYLCASSLAGGSGANVLTFGAGSRLTVL.

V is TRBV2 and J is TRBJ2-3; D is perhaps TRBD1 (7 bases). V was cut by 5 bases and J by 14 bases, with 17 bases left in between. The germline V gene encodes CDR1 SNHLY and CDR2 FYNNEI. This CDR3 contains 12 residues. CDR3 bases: TGTGCCAGCAGTTCGTCAGGGGGGCGATCGTATTTT. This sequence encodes CASSSSGGRSYF.

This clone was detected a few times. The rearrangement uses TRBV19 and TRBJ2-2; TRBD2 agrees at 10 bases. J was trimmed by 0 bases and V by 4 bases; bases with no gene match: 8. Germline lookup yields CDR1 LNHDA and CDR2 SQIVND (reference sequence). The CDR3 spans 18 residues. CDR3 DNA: TGTGCCAGTAGTACAATAGGACTAGCGGTTACGAACACCGGGGAGCTGTTTTTT. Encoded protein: CASSTIGLAVTNTGELFF.

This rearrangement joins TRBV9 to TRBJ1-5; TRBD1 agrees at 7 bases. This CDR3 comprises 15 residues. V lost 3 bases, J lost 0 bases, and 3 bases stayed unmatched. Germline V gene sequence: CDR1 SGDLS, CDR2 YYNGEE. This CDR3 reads CASSAGTASNQPQHF. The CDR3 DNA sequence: TGTGCCAGCAGCGCTGGGACAGCTAGCAATCAGCCCCAGCATTTT.

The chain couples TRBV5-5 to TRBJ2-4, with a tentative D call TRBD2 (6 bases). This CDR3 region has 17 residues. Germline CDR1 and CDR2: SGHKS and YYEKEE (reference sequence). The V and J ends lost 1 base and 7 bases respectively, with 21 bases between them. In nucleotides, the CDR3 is TGTGCCAGCAGCTTGAGGACGATCGGAGGGCGAGAGAACATTCAGTACTTC. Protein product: CASSLRTIGGRENIQYF.

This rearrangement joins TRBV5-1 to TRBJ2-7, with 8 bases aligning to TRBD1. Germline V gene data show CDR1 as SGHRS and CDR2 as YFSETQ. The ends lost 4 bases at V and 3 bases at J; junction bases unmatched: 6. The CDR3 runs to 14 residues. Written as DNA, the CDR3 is TGCGCCAGCAGCCTGGGACAGGCGGGCTACGAGCAGTACTTC. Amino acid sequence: CASSLGQAGYEQYF.

CDR3 protein: CASSRILVGEGETQYF. DNA of the CDR3: TGCGCCAGCAGTCGTATATTGGTGGGGGAGGGAGAGACCCAGTACTTC. The chain employs TRBV5-1 and TRBJ2-5, with 7 nucleotides matching TRBD2. V shed 5 bases and J 4 bases; nucleotides not matched to a gene: 14. The CDR3 is made up of 16 amino acids. Germline V gene data show CDR1 as SGHRS and CDR2 as YFSETQ.

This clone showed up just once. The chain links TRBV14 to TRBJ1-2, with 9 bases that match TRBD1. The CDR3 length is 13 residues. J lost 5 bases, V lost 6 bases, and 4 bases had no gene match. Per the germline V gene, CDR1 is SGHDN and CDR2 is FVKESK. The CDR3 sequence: CASSRQGVYGYTF. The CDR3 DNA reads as TGTGCCAGCAGTCGACAGGGGGTTTATGGCTACACCTTC.

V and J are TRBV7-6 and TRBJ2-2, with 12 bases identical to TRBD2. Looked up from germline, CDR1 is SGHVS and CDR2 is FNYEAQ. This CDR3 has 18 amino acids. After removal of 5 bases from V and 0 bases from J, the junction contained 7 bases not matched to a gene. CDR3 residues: CASSQGLAGTTNTGELFF. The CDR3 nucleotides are TGTGCCAGCAGCCAAGGACTAGCGGGGACAACGAACACCGGGGAGCTGTTTTTT.

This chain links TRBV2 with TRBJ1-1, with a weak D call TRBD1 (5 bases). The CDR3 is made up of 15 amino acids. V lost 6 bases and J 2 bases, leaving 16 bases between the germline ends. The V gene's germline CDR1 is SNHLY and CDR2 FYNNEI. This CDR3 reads CASSVEGAGNTEAFF. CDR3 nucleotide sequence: TGTGCCAGCAGCGTTGAAGGGGCAGGAAACACTGAAGCTTTCTTT.

In DNA, the CDR3 is TGTGCCAGCAGTCCGCGGGAGCGGGGGAAAGAGACCCAGTACTTC. It yields the protein CASSPRERGKETQYF. The J gene is TRBJ2-5, the V gene TRBV6-6; 8 positions agree with TRBD2. The CDR3 covers 15 residues. The V segment lost 5 bases and the J segment 3 bases; nucleotides outside the gene matches: 8. CDR1 is MNHNY, CDR2 SVGAGI, per germline (reference sequence).

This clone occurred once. The DNA of the CDR3 is TGTGCCAGCAGTGAAGCTAGCGGCCGTTATTCAACTAATGAAAAACTGTTTTTT. It specifies CASSEASGRYSTNEKLFF. The rearrangement joins TRBV2 to TRBJ1-4; no clear D. V was pared by 0 bases and J by 0 bases, with 14 bases between. CDR3 size: 18 residues. Looked up from germline, CDR1 is SNHLY and CDR2 is FYNNEI. Filled out from reference TRBV2 and TRBJ1-4, the complete variable domain reads EPEVTQTPSHQVTQMGQEVILRCVPISNHLYFYWYRQILGQKVEFLVSFYNNEISEKSEIFDDQFSVERPDGSNFTLKIRSTKLEDSAMYFCASSEASGRYSTNEKLFFGSGTQLSVL.

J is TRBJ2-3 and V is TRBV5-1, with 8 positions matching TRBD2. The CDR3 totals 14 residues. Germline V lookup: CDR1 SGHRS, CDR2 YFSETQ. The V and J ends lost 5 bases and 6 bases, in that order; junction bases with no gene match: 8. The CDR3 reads CASRVRAGVDTQYF. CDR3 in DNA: TGCGCCAGCAGAGTCCGAGCGGGGGTTGATACGCAGTATTTT.

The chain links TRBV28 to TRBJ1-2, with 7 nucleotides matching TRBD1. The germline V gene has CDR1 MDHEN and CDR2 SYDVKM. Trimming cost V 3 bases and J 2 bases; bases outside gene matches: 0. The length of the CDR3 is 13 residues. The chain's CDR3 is CASSLDRNYGYTF. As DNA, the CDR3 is TGTGCCAGCAGTTTGGACAGGAACTATGGCTACACCTTC.

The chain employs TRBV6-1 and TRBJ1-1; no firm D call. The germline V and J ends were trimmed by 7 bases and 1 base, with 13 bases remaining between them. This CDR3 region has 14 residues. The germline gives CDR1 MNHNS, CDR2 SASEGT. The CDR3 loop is CASIIVTANTEAFF. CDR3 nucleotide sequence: TGTGCCAGCATTATCGTTACAGCGAACACTGAAGCTTTCTTT.